Sequencing of this T cell receptor (beta chain) was carried out in a study of T-cell memory formation after mild COVID-19. Study context: Largely, the TCR clusters proved donor specific.

On this clonotype: Antigen: not known.

In TCRdb, the 5' RACE reads were re-called with MiXCR into one record per CDR3 protein. The data contain around 130,000 distinct CDR3 sequences, more than 13% of them singletons. The germline gives CDR1 LGHDT, CDR2 YNNKEL (reference sequence). Between the trimmed V and J ends, which lost 4 bases and 5 bases, there was a span of 10 bases. CDR3 length equals 13 residues. Study-wide results and caveats: Later expanders leaned CD4+, whereas clones that contracted between day 15 and 85 were balanced CD4/CD8.

The chain recombines TRBV3-1 with TRBJ2-3; D remains ambiguous. The clonotype comes from an adult woman who had mild COVID-19 (a few samples of this study predate the infection). Cell type and time point are not known. The source material was PBMCs or a T cell subset sorted from them (not recorded which). CDR3 bases: TGTGCCAGCAGCCTCTCTAGGAGAGATACGCAGTATTTT. This codes for CASSLSRRDTQYF.